This entry lists 30 T cell receptor beta chains sequenced from one sample in a study of blood T cells in healthy people across ages. For the second PCR, which ran for 7 to 11 cycles, a sample-barcoded 5' primer and a J-beta primer mix were used. TCRdb independently ran MiXCR on the 5' RACE reads; one entry per CDR3 protein. The table has around 900,000 distinct CDR3 sequences, roughly 50% seen once. The specimen was blood. The receptors derive from a woman between 55 and 75 years old in good health.

The J gene is TRBJ2-1, the V gene TRBV7-2, with 8 bases aligning to TRBD2. The J call is in doubt because the DNA end fits TRBJ2-7 better. This CDR3 is built from 19 residues. Looked up from germline, CDR1 is SGHTA and CDR2 is FQGNSA. CDR3 residues: CASSLGPFRARSGGNEQYF. CDR3 DNA sequence: TGTGCCAGCAGCTTAGGCCCTTTCAGGGCCCGAAGCGGGGGTAATGAGCAGTACTTC.

The chain recombines TRBV2 with TRBJ2-7; 10 bases map to TRBD2. Germline V gives CDR1 SNHLY, CDR2 FYNNEI. The CDR3 sequence is 14 residues long. The V segment lost 5 bases and the J segment 4 bases; nucleotides outside the gene matches: 5. CDR3 DNA: TGTGCCAGCAGTTATGGACTAGCGGAGTACGAGCAGTACTTC. It is translated as CASSYGLAEYEQYF. Full variable domain (remainder filled in from reference TRBV2 and TRBJ2-7): EPEVTQTPSHQVTQMGQEVILRCVPISNHLYFYWYRQILGQKVEFLVSFYNNEISEKSEIFDDQFSVERPDGSNFTLKIRSTKLEDSAMYFCASSYGLAEYEQYFGPGTRLTVT.

This chain uses TRBV4-2 with TRBJ2-5, with D possibly TRBD2 on 6 matching bases. CDR1 is LGHNA and CDR2 is YNFKEQ in the germline V gene. The ends were cut back, 2 bases at V and 4 bases at J, with 11 bases in the middle. The CDR3 runs to 14 residues. Written as DNA, the CDR3 is TGTGCCAGCAGCCAACTCCGGGAGTCAGAGACCCAGTACTTC. It yields the protein CASSQLRESETQYF.

The chain is built from TRBV28 and TRBJ2-7; TRBD1 matches 9 bases. The better agreement between TRBJ2-1 and the DNA end casts doubt on the J call. CDR1 MDHEN and CDR2 SYDVKM come from the germline V gene. This CDR3 is built from 15 residues. The CDR3 bases are TGTGCCAGCAGTTTCTCTAGGACAGGGGCCCGGGGGCAGTTCTTC. It specifies CASSFSRTGARGQFF.

The chain couples TRBV4-1 to TRBJ2-3, with 7 bases matching TRBD1. The J segment lost 0 bases and the V segment lost 4 bases, leaving 1 base of the junction unmatched. Per germline, CDR1 MGHRA and CDR2 YSYEKL. The CDR3 has 14 amino acids. The CDR3 region has the DNA TGCGCCAGCAGCCGGACAGGCAGCACAGATACGCAGTATTTT. Amino acids: CASSRTGSTDTQYF.

This clonotype turned up a few times. This chain connects TRBV5-1 to TRBJ2-7; 8 bases align to TRBD2. V was pared by 4 bases and J by 2 bases, with 5 bases of the junction left unmatched. Germline assignment: CDR1 SGHRS and CDR2 YFSETQ. The CDR3 length is 14 residues. The CDR3, as DNA: TGCGCCAGCAGCCCCGACGGGAGGGCCTACGAGCAGTACTTC. Protein sequence: CASSPDGRAYEQYF.

V is TRBV29-1 and J is TRBJ2-5; 8 bases map to TRBD2. Germline-derived CDR1 and CDR2 are SQVTM and ANQGSEA. The CDR3 spans 17 residues. Trimming took 4 bases from V and 1 from J; bases not matched to a gene: 14. CDR3 bases: TGCAGCGTTGGTAGGGCTGGCGGGAGGCGAAGCCAAGAGACCCAGTACTTC. This encodes CSVGRAGGRRSQETQYF.

This clonotype was counted only a few times. The chain has TRBV18 and TRBJ2-5; TRBD2 matches at 7 bases. CDR1 is KGHSH, CDR2 LQKENI, per germline. The CDR3 runs to 15 residues. The ends lost 3 bases at V and 4 bases at J; junction bases unmatched: 8. As DNA, the CDR3 is TGTGCCAGCTCACCCGAAGCGGGAAAGTCAGAGACCCAGTACTTC. Translated, it gives CASSPEAGKSETQYF. The entire variable domain, with the rest obtained from reference TRBV18 and TRBJ2-5, is as follows: NAGVMQNPRHLVRRRGQEARLRCSPMKGHSHVYWYRQLPEEGLKFMVYLQKENIIDESGMPKERFSAEFPKEGPSILRIQQVVRGDSAAYFCASSPEAGKSETQYFGPGTRLLVL.

The chain carries TRBV6-2 or TRBV6-3 and TRBJ2-5; TRBD2 might be the D (6 bases). The V end was cut by 4 bases, the J end by 5 bases, with 14 bases between. The germline V gene has CDR1 MNHEY and CDR2 SVGEGT. The CDR3 runs 14 residues. CDR3 DNA: TGTGCCAGCAGTTGGGCCCGCGGAGGGGAGACCCAGTACTTC. Protein sequence: CASSWARGGETQYF.

V gene TRBV18 combines with J gene TRBJ1-1, with D perhaps matching TRBD1 (6 bases). Germline CDR1 is KGHSH and CDR2 is LQKENI. There are 15 residues in the CDR3. With 1 base removed from V and 1 base from J, the gap between germline ends came to 10 bases. CDR3 sequence: CASSPQGGGNTEAFF. The CDR3 nucleotides read TGTGCCAGCTCACCACAGGGAGGGGGGAACACTGAAGCTTTCTTT.

This clonotype is a singleton in its sample. The chain links TRBV6-2 or TRBV6-3 to TRBJ2-7, with 8 nucleotides matching TRBD2. CDR3 length: 14 amino acids. Germline-derived CDR1 and CDR2 are MNHEY and SVGEGT. Trimming took 6 bases from V and 2 from J; bases not matched to a gene: 6. Here the CDR3 reads CASRTLAGTYEQYF. In DNA, the CDR3 is TGTGCCAGCAGGACCCTAGCGGGTACCTACGAGCAGTACTTC.

This clonotype has a single count. The V and J genes are TRBV7-2 and TRBJ2-5, with D possibly TRBD1 on 5 matching bases. The last part of the DNA fits TRBJ2-7 better; the J call may be wrong. Germline V lookup: CDR1 SGHTA, CDR2 FQGNSA. The CDR3 covers 14 residues. For the CDR3, the DNA is TGTGCCAGCAGCTTAGACATCAGGGACTACGAGCAGTACTTC. Its protein product is CASSLDIRDYEQYF.

A single count supports this clonotype. This chain links TRBV3-1 with TRBJ2-3; D might be TRBD2 (6 bases). Trimming left V 3 bases short and J 2 bases short, with 15 bases between. This CDR3 comprises 16 residues. Germline values: CDR1 LGHDT, CDR2 YNNKEL (reference sequence). In DNA, the CDR3 is TGTGCCAGCAGCCATGCCGCTAGCGAGCTCACAGATACGCAGTATTTT. This gives the protein CASSHAASELTDTQYF.

This clonotype was seen just once. In DNA, the CDR3 is TGTGCCAGCAGTGACTCACAGGCAGATACGCAGTATTTT. It is translated as CASSDSQADTQYF. V is TRBV6-4 and J is TRBJ2-3; possibly TRBD1 for D (5 bases). The CDR3 runs 13 residues. Trimming removed 0 bases at V and 4 bases at J, with 5 bases between. Germline V gene sequence: CDR1 MRHNA, CDR2 SNTAGT.

The chain employs TRBV20-1 and TRBJ2-3; D possibly uses TRBD1 or TRBD2 (5 bases each). V lost 0 bases and J lost 0, with 13 bases in between. Germline assignment: CDR1 DFQATT and CDR2 SNEGSKA (reference sequence). The CDR3 contains 16 residues. This CDR3 is CSARDIVGPSTDTQYF. CDR3 nucleotides: TGCAGTGCTAGAGATATTGTGGGACCAAGCACAGATACGCAGTATTTT.

This rearrangement joins TRBV9 to TRBJ1-6, with 7 bases lining up with TRBD1. This CDR3 is 14 amino acids long. Losses at the gene ends were 4 bases for V and 7 bases for J; bases not matched to a gene: 5. In germline, CDR1 is SGDLS, CDR2 YYNGEE. Here the CDR3 reads CASSSQTGNSPLHF. CDR3 DNA sequence: TGTGCCAGCAGCTCTCAGACAGGGAATTCACCCCTCCACTTT.

Only a few counts were recorded for this clonotype. The V and J genes are TRBV19 and TRBJ2-7; D gene unclear. The ends were cut back, 6 bases at V and 5 bases at J, with 11 bases in the middle. Per the germline V gene, CDR1 is LNHDA and CDR2 is SQIVND (reference sequence). This CDR3 is 12 amino acids long. CDR3 residues: CASSPLGNEQYF. CDR3 DNA: TGTGCCAGTAGCCCGCTGGGAAACGAGCAGTACTTC.

The chain uses TRBV6-2 or TRBV6-3 and TRBJ2-3; D call uncertain. Trimming pared 7 bases from V and 0 bases from J, leaving 17 bases between. Per germline, CDR1 MNHEY and CDR2 SVGEGT. This CDR3 is 16 amino acids long. Here the CDR3 DNA reads TGTGCCAGCACCACCTTTCGGAGATCTAGCACAGATACGCAGTATTTT. The encoded protein is CASTTFRRSSTDTQYF.

The V gene is TRBV30, the J gene TRBJ2-3; D is unclear. With 0 bases removed from V and 2 bases from J, the gap between germline ends came to 9 bases. This CDR3 has 14 residues. Germline V gene lookup returns CDR1 GTSNPN and CDR2 SVGIG (reference sequence). This chain's CDR3 is CAWSVGQATDTQYF. The CDR3 coding sequence is TGTGCCTGGAGTGTAGGTCAGGCCACAGATACGCAGTATTTT.

V and J are TRBV7-2 and TRBJ2-1, with 7 bases aligning to TRBD2. Germline CDR1 and CDR2: SGHTA and FQGNSA. The CDR3 sequence is 15 residues long. The ends lost 0 bases at V and 7 bases at J; junction bases unmatched: 6. Here the CDR3 reads CASSLAVLANNEQFF. In nucleotides, the CDR3 is TGTGCCAGCAGCTTAGCGGTACTAGCGAATAATGAGCAGTTCTTC.

The chain carries TRBV18 and TRBJ2-5; the D gene is possibly TRBD1 (6 bases). This CDR3 has 19 amino acids. Germline loops: CDR1 KGHSH, CDR2 LQKENI. Trimming stripped 5 bases from V and 3 bases from J, with 28 bases between. CDR3 protein: CASSFQGGLQGPAEETQYF. CDR3 nucleotide sequence: TGTGCCAGCTCATTCCAAGGGGGATTACAGGGTCCAGCCGAAGAGACCCAGTACTTC.

The chain has TRBV27 and TRBJ1-1; D might be TRBD1 (5 bases). Trimming pared 8 bases from V and 1 base from J, leaving 17 bases between. This CDR3 has 15 residues. CDR1 is MNHEY, CDR2 SMNVEV, per germline (reference sequence). CDR3 nucleotides: TGTGCCAGCCGGGGCCCAACAGATCCGAACACTGAAGCTTTCTTT. It is translated as CASRGPTDPNTEAFF.

This clonotype was seen more than once but under ten times. The V and J genes are TRBV20-1 and TRBJ2-1; a possible D gene is TRBD2 (6 bases). Trimming removed 1 base at V and 5 bases at J, with 15 bases between. CDR1 and CDR2 (germline): DFQATT, SNEGSKA (reference sequence). This CDR3 spans 15 amino acids. The CDR3, as DNA: TGCAGTGCTAGAGTCTGGAGTAGCGGCAACAATGAGCAGTTCTTC. It specifies CSARVWSSGNNEQFF.

This clonotype appeared a single time. The chain couples TRBV9 to TRBJ2-4; the D gene could be TRBD1 or TRBD2 (5 bases each). TRBJ2-7 matches the DNA end more closely, so the J call is doubtful. The germline CDR1 and CDR2 sequences are SGDLS and YYNGEE. The CDR3 contains 15 residues. DNA for the CDR3: TGTGCCAGCAGCCCAGGGACGTTGCCCGCCTACGAGCAGTACTTC. Protein sequence: CASSPGTLPAYEQYF.

The chain couples TRBV5-1 to TRBJ2-3, with 9 bases fitting TRBD1. Germline V gives CDR1 SGHRS, CDR2 YFSETQ. The CDR3 has 15 amino acids. Losses at the gene ends were 3 bases for V and 2 bases for J; bases not matched to a gene: 4. The DNA of the CDR3 is TGCGCCAGCAGCTGGGACAGGGCTCCCACAGATACGCAGTATTTT. It is translated as CASSWDRAPTDTQYF.

The chain recombines TRBV3-1 with TRBJ2-1; TRBD2 matches 12 bases. This CDR3 is 18 amino acids long. CDR1 and CDR2 from the germline V gene are LGHDT and YNNKEL (reference sequence). V was pared by 2 bases and J by 0 bases, with 5 bases of the junction left unmatched. The DNA of the CDR3 is TGTGCCAGCAGCCAAAGGACTAGCGGGACTAGCTCCTACAATGAGCAGTTCTTC. Translation: CASSQRTSGTSSYNEQFF.

This clonotype was counted a few times. The chain uses TRBV29-1 and TRBJ1-2; TRBD1 matches 11 bases. The CDR3 length is 14 residues. V was pared by 6 bases and J by 5 bases, with 8 bases of the junction left unmatched. CDR1 and CDR2 (germline): SQVTM, ANQGSEA. CDR3 sequence: CSVAGQGAGYGYTF. The CDR3 DNA follows: TGCAGCGTAGCCGGACAGGGGGCTGGGTATGGCTACACCTTC.

The chain is built from TRBV6-5 and TRBJ2-7; D gene unclear. Germline V gene data show CDR1 as MNHEY and CDR2 as SVGAGI. The CDR3 extends over 11 amino acids. With 0 bases removed from V and 7 bases from J, the gap between germline ends came to 4 bases. In DNA form, the CDR3 reads TGTGCCAGCAGTTACTCCCCTGAGCAGTACTTC. This encodes CASSYSPEQYF.

The sample holds a few counts of this clonotype. This chain uses TRBV29-1 with TRBJ1-5; 7 bases match TRBD1. V dropped 5 bases and J dropped 0; count of bases not matched to a gene: 4. The CDR3 is 14 amino acids. Germline-derived CDR1 and CDR2 are SQVTM and ANQGSEA. The CDR3 nucleotides read TGCAGCGTTCGACAGGGATATAGCAATCAGCCCCAGCATTTT. This sequence encodes CSVRQGYSNQPQHF.

This clonotype was seen a handful of times. J is TRBJ2-7 and V is TRBV6-2 or TRBV6-3; tentative D call: TRBD1 (5 bases). CDR1 MNHEY and CDR2 SVGEGT come from the germline V gene. V lost 2 bases and J 1 base, leaving 12 bases between the germline ends. The CDR3 length is 15 residues. The CDR3 DNA reads TGTGCCAGCAGTTACCCCGGTGGGGCATCCTACGAGCAGTACTTC. Its protein is CASSYPGGASYEQYF.